This T cell receptor beta chain stems from a study of T cell responses to AZD1222 COVID-19 vaccine. Sequenced by immunoSEQ multiplex PCR; TCRdb stores in-frame clones only, minus some. The sample yields roughly 120,000 clones, 75% to 90% seen once. Of note for this clone: Antigen unknown.

General study points: Only five or six AZD1222 recipients were seropositive at baseline.

Here the sequenced sample was peripheral blood, taken 28 days after the second AZD1222 dose. This TCR came from an adult who received the AZD1222 COVID-19 vaccine.

CDR3 residues: CASSRMRTGTRETQYF. The CDR3 region has the DNA TGCGCCAGCAGCCGAATGCGGACAGGCACGAGAGAGACCCAGTACTTC. The gene calls are TRBV4-1 and TRBJ2-5; 7 bases match TRBD1. The trim removed 4 bases at V and 4 bases at J, leaving 12 bases unmatched. Germline V gives CDR1 MGHRA, CDR2 YSYEKL. The CDR3 has 16 residues.